The 32 T cell receptor beta chains in this list originate from one sample, sequenced in a study of shared clonotypes between healthy human individuals. As defined, naive CD8 cells were CD45RO-negative and positively selected for CCR7, with terminally differentiated effector memory CD45RA+ cells excluded. Using immunoSEQ multiplex PCR, the repertoire was profiled, and TCRdb retains in-frame clones only, with some absent. The repertoire holds millions of clones, with just over 90% as singletons. The sample taken for sequencing was naive CD8+ T cells from PBMCs. The receptors here all came from a man aged 18 to 30 in good health. Some clones in this sample may be carry-over from other donors' samples.

The CDR3 sequence is CASSRGLDYGYTF. CDR3 nucleotides: TGCGCCAGCAGTCGGGGCCTCGACTATGGCTACACCTTC. This rearrangement joins TRBV5-1 to TRBJ1-2, with D possibly matching TRBD1 (5 bases). CDR1 SGHRS and CDR2 YFSETQ come from the germline V gene. The CDR3 has 13 residues. The V end was cut by 5 bases, the J end by 3 bases, with 11 bases between.

The gene calls are TRBV5-4 and TRBJ2-1; 10 positions match TRBD2. The V and J ends lost 5 bases and 2 bases, in that order; junction bases with no gene match: 7. Germline V lookup: CDR1 SGHNT, CDR2 YYREEE (reference sequence). The CDR3 totals 16 residues. CDR3 region: CASRPGTSEAYNEQFF. CDR3 bases: TGTGCCAGCAGACCCGGGACTAGCGAGGCCTACAATGAGCAGTTCTTC.

This clone was detected once. The chain uses TRBV7-6 and TRBJ2-3, with 8 bases lining up with TRBD1. Looked up from germline, CDR1 is SGHVS and CDR2 is FNYEAQ. The CDR3 contains 15 residues. With 2 bases clipped from V and 4 bases from J, the junction kept 5 bases outside the gene matches. CDR3 DNA sequence: TGTGCCAGCAGCTTAAGGACAGGGATCCCAGATACGCAGTATTTT. Its translation is CASSLRTGIPDTQYF.

The chain is built from TRBV19 and TRBJ1-1; D gene ambiguous. Between the trimmed V and J ends, which lost 0 bases and 1 base, there was a span of 6 bases. Germline V CDR1 and CDR2: LNHDA, SQIVND (reference sequence). This CDR3 contains 14 residues. Here the CDR3 DNA reads TGTGCCAGTAGTATAGACAGAGAGAACACTGAAGCTTTCTTT. It codes for CASSIDRENTEAFF.

J is TRBJ1-5 and V is TRBV7-9; D remains ambiguous. Trimming took 5 bases from V and 5 from J, leaving 10 bases between them. This CDR3 has 13 amino acids. The germline V gene encodes CDR1 SEHNR and CDR2 FQNEAQ (reference sequence). In DNA form, the CDR3 reads TGTGCCAGCAGCCCGGACGGGTATCAGCCCCAGCATTTT. This codes for CASSPDGYQPQHF. The full variable domain, rest sourced from reference TRBV7-9 and TRBJ1-5, is DTGVSQNPRHKITKRGQNVTFRCDPISEHNRLYWYRQTLGQGPEFLTYFQNEAQLEKSRLLSDRFSAERPKGSFSTLEIQRTEQGDSAMYLCASSPDGYQPQHFGDGTRLSIL.

The chain joins TRBV6-6 to TRBJ2-2, with 11 positions matching TRBD2. The V gene's germline CDR1 is MNHNY and CDR2 SVGAGI (reference sequence). V was clipped by 6 bases and J by 6 bases; unmatched bases: 9. CDR3 length equals 16 residues. The CDR3 nucleotides read TGTGCCAGCAGCCCGGGACTAGCGGCTAGGGCCGGGGAGCTGTTTTTT. Translating it yields CASSPGLAARAGELFF.

J is TRBJ2-6 and V is TRBV9; possible D gene TRBD2, 5 bases. Germline V gene sequence: CDR1 SGDLS, CDR2 YYNGEE. The CDR3 contains 17 residues. Trimming removed 0 bases from V and 0 bases from J, with 10 bases in between. CDR3 sequence: CASSVGGGPSGANVLTF. CDR3 nucleotides: TGTGCCAGCAGCGTAGGCGGAGGCCCCTCTGGGGCCAACGTCCTGACTTTC.

The chain is built from TRBV28 and TRBJ1-2; TRBD1 might be the D (5 bases). V shed 2 bases and J shed 5 bases, with 12 bases lying between them. The CDR3 totals 14 residues. Looked up from germline, CDR1 is MDHEN and CDR2 is SYDVKM. This chain's CDR3 is CASSLNAGPYGYTF. CDR3 nucleotides: TGTGCCAGCAGTTTAAACGCAGGGCCGTATGGCTACACCTTC.

V and J are TRBV19 and TRBJ2-7; 10 bases fit TRBD1. CDR3 size: 16 residues. Per germline, CDR1 LNHDA and CDR2 SQIVND (reference sequence). V lost 7 bases and J lost 7; bases outside the gene matches: 16. The CDR3 nucleotides read TGTGCCAGTAATGCCTCCCCCGGGACAGGGGCCTGGGAGCAGTACTTC. It is translated as CASNASPGTGAWEQYF.

The genes are TRBV21-1 and TRBJ2-2; the D call TRBD2 from the table was never checked on the DNA. TRBV21-1 is a pseudogene segment. This CDR3 contains 13 residues. The CDR3, as DNA: TGTGCCAGCACCTCCGCGGGCAACGGGGAGCTGTTTTTT. The encoded protein is CASTSAGNGELFF.

The chain couples TRBV9 to TRBJ1-3, with D possibly matching TRBD1 (5 bases). The CDR3 contains 16 residues. Trimming cost V 3 bases and J 0 bases, with 13 bases left between them. The germline V gene encodes CDR1 SGDLS and CDR2 YYNGEE. CDR3 sequence: CASSEGRDGSGNTIYF. The CDR3 DNA is TGTGCCAGCAGCGAGGGGCGTGACGGCTCTGGAAACACCATATATTTT.

The V and J genes are TRBV7-9 and TRBJ2-7, with D tentatively TRBD1 (5 bases). Trimming shortened V by 2 bases and J by 2 bases, and 13 bases separated the two germline ends. CDR3 length: 15 residues. In germline, CDR1 is SEHNR, CDR2 FQNEAQ (reference sequence). The CDR3 DNA is TGTGCCAGCAGCTTAAGGTCACAGGCGGCCTACGAGCAGTACTTC. Encoded protein: CASSLRSQAAYEQYF.

This chain connects TRBV28 to TRBJ2-7; D gene unclear. CDR1 is MDHEN, CDR2 SYDVKM, per germline. This CDR3 region has 16 residues. The V end was cut by 6 bases, the J end by 2 bases, with 20 bases between. DNA of the CDR3: TGTGCCAGCAGACCACGACTGGATGGGTGGACCTACGAGCAGTACTTC. Its translation is CASRPRLDGWTYEQYF.

This rearrangement joins TRBV29-1 to TRBJ2-5; tentatively, D is TRBD2 (5 bases). The ends were cut back, 7 bases at V and 2 bases at J, with 11 bases in the middle. This CDR3 has 12 residues. The germline CDR1 and CDR2 sequences are SQVTM and ANQGSEA. The CDR3 here is CSGLGEQETQYF. CDR3 nucleotides: TGCAGCGGGCTCGGGGAGCAAGAGACCCAGTACTTC.

The rearrangement links TRBV29-1 to TRBJ2-7; TRBD2 agrees at 10 bases. The CDR3 has 14 residues. V lost 6 bases to trimming and J lost 5 bases; unmatched junction nucleotides: 10. Germline V CDR1 and CDR2: SQVTM, ANQGSEA. The chain's CDR3 is CSVETSGLEDEQYF. Written as DNA, the CDR3 is TGCAGCGTCGAGACTAGCGGGTTGGAGGACGAGCAGTACTTC.

This rearrangement joins TRBV27 to TRBJ2-7; tentative D call: TRBD1 (6 bases). V lost 3 bases to trimming and J lost 3 bases, with 15 bases between them. Germline V CDR1 and CDR2: MNHEY, SMNVEV (reference sequence). CDR3 length: 15 amino acids. CDR3 DNA sequence: TGTGCCAGCAGTTTGAACGTTGGACAGAGCTACGAGCAGTACTTC. Its translation is CASSLNVGQSYEQYF.

This sequence joins TRBV6-5 and TRBJ2-2, with unresolved D. Germline assignment: CDR1 MNHEY and CDR2 SVGAGI. This CDR3 region has 14 residues. The V end was cut by 2 bases, the J end by 3 bases, with 7 bases between. CDR3 in amino acids: CASSYSFDTGELFF. In DNA form, the CDR3 reads TGTGCCAGCAGTTACAGTTTCGACACCGGGGAGCTGTTTTTT.

Points on this clone: Other DNA sequences in the same sample also yield this CDR3. The chain combines TRBV27 with TRBJ1-5; TRBD1 might be the D (5 bases). This CDR3 contains 15 residues. Germline V gene sequence: CDR1 MNHEY, CDR2 SMNVEV (reference sequence). The V end lost 2 bases, the J end lost 0 bases, and 8 bases lay between the germline ends. The CDR3 DNA sequence: TGTGCCAGCAGTTTAGACAGAAATAGCAATCAGCCCCAGCATTTT. It encodes CASSLDRNSNQPQHF.

J is TRBJ1-3 and V is TRBV19; D gene ambiguous. The CDR3 totals 15 residues. Trimming removed 3 bases from V and 8 bases from J, with 17 bases in between. Germline CDR1 reads LNHDA; CDR2 reads SQIVND (reference sequence). The CDR3, as DNA: TGTGCCAGTAGTATCTCTCGACTCTACCTGGACACCATATATTTT. This sequence encodes CASSISRLYLDTIYF.

V and J are TRBV11-1 and TRBJ2-5; the match to TRBD2 covers 12 bases. Germline V gives CDR1 SGHAT, CDR2 FQDESV (reference sequence). V was clipped by 4 bases and J by 5 bases; unmatched bases: 17. This CDR3 has 19 residues. DNA for the CDR3: TGTGCCAGCAGCTACATTAAGACTAGCGGGAGCAAGGTGTACGAGACCCAGTACTTC. It translates to CASSYIKTSGSKVYETQYF.

The rearrangement uses TRBV14 and TRBJ2-7, with 13 positions matching TRBD2. V gave up 6 bases and J gave up 3 bases; unmatched junction bases: 8. This CDR3 comprises 16 residues. Germline CDR1 reads SGHDN; CDR2 reads FVKESK. The DNA of the CDR3 is TGTGCCAGCAGTCCTGGACTAGCGGGAGCGCACTACGAGCAGTACTTC. It is translated as CASSPGLAGAHYEQYF.

The genes are TRBV9 and TRBJ2-7; a weak D match, TRBD1 (5 bases). With 4 bases removed from V and 0 bases from J, the gap between germline ends came to 14 bases. Per germline, CDR1 SGDLS and CDR2 YYNGEE. The CDR3 runs to 15 residues. CDR3 residues: CASSLDSFSSYEQYF. Written as DNA, the CDR3 is TGTGCCAGCAGCCTTGACAGCTTCAGCTCCTACGAGCAGTACTTC.

The chain combines TRBV19 with TRBJ1-1; perhaps TRBD1 as D (5 bases). Germline V gene lookup returns CDR1 LNHDA and CDR2 SQIVND (reference sequence). V dropped 5 bases and J dropped 1 base, with 26 bases sitting between them. CDR3 length: 19 residues. CDR3 loop: CASSLTRRGGREGNTEAFF. In nucleotides, the CDR3 is TGTGCCAGTAGTTTAACCCGTAGGGGAGGACGAGAGGGGAACACTGAAGCTTTCTTT.

The chain recombines TRBV27 with TRBJ2-1, with 8 bases identical to TRBD1. CDR3 size: 19 residues. V lost 4 bases and J lost 5; bases outside the gene matches: 19. Germline-derived CDR1 and CDR2 are MNHEY and SMNVEV (reference sequence). CDR3 amino acids: CASSSHQYTGTGHDNEQFF. For the CDR3, the DNA is TGTGCCAGCAGTTCTCATCAATACACAGGGACAGGACACGACAATGAGCAGTTCTTC.

The rearrangement joins TRBV10-1 to TRBJ1-2; D not certain. Germline loops: CDR1 WNHNN, CDR2 SYGVQD (reference sequence). The CDR3 totals 16 residues. V gave up 0 bases and J gave up 4 bases, with 15 bases separating them. CDR3 residues: CASSESRGGLPYGYTF. The DNA of the CDR3 is TGCGCCAGCAGTGAGTCGCGCGGTGGACTACCCTATGGCTACACCTTC.

Regarding this clone: The same CDR3 can be traced to other DNA sequences in this sample. The chain's CDR3 is CASSPGQGYQPQHF. CDR3 coding DNA: TGTGCCAGCAGTCCGGGACAGGGGTATCAGCCCCAGCATTTT. This chain uses TRBV28 with TRBJ1-5; 10 bases agree with TRBD1. Germline trimming cut 5 bases from V and 5 bases from J; bases unmatched to any gene: 3. This CDR3 spans 14 amino acids. The V gene's germline CDR1 is MDHEN and CDR2 SYDVKM.

The chain employs TRBV28 and TRBJ2-7; 8 bases map to TRBD2. CDR1 and CDR2 from the germline V gene are MDHEN and SYDVKM. There are 15 residues in the CDR3. V was clipped by 7 bases and J by 6 bases; unmatched bases: 14. The CDR3 is CASTRDPGRAGEQYF. The CDR3, as DNA: TGTGCCAGCACCCGGGATCCCGGGAGGGCCGGCGAGCAGTACTTC.

The J gene is TRBJ1-2, the V gene TRBV5-1, with D unclear. CDR3 length equals 15 residues. With 1 base removed from V and 2 bases from J, the gap between germline ends came to 12 bases. Germline lookup yields CDR1 SGHRS and CDR2 YFSETQ. The CDR3 loop reads CASSLIERGNYGYTF. The CDR3 nucleotides are TGCGCCAGCAGCTTGATAGAGCGCGGAAACTATGGCTACACCTTC.

The chain couples TRBV7-9 to TRBJ2-5; 14 positions agree with TRBD2. Per germline, CDR1 SEHNR and CDR2 FQNEAQ (reference sequence). The CDR3 totals 18 residues. J lost 1 base, V lost 4 bases, and 8 bases had no gene match. The CDR3 region has the DNA TGTGCCAGCAGCTACCCGGGACTAGCGGGAGTGGGCCAAGAGACCCAGTACTTC. It specifies CASSYPGLAGVGQETQYF.

The chain combines TRBV2 with TRBJ1-5; D possibly corresponds to TRBD1 (5 bases). Trimming left V 0 bases short and J 9 bases short, with 18 bases between. The CDR3 is 16 amino acids. Germline CDR1 SNHLY, CDR2 FYNNEI. CDR3 amino acids: CASSEAKGPAASPQHF. The CDR3 nucleotides read TGTGCCAGCAGTGAAGCGAAGGGGCCAGCCGCATCGCCCCAGCATTTT. The full variable domain, its missing parts supplied by reference TRBV2 and TRBJ1-5, is EPEVTQTPSHQVTQMGQEVILRCVPISNHLYFYWYRQILGQKVEFLVSFYNNEISEKSEIFDDQFSVERPDGSNFTLKIRSTKLEDSAMYFCASSEAKGPAASPQHFGDGTRLSIL.

A word on this clone: Other nucleotide sequences from this sample produce the same CDR3. V is TRBV5-1 and J is TRBJ2-1; 9 nucleotides align to TRBD1. With V trimmed by 1 base and J by 4 bases, 3 bases remained unmatched. From germline, CDR1 is SGHRS and CDR2 YFSETQ. The CDR3 runs 15 residues. The CDR3 region has the DNA TGCGCCAGCAGCTTGTCACAGGGGGCTTACAATGAGCAGTTCTTC. This translates into CASSLSQGAYNEQFF.

The genes are TRBV19 and TRBJ1-1; TRBD1 matches 7 bases. The CDR3 loop spans 15 amino acids. V was clipped by 5 bases and J by 11 bases; unmatched bases: 17. From germline, CDR1 is LNHDA and CDR2 SQIVND (reference sequence). DNA of the CDR3: TGTGCCAGTAGTCCCCGGCGGCAGGGGGAAGCGTGGGCTTTCTTT. The encoded protein is CASSPRRQGEAWAFF.